This TCR beta chain was captured in a study of T cell repertoires in cytomegalovirus infection. In the study overall: Epitope selection comprised recently identified HLA-C-restricted CMV epitopes and well-studied HLA-B-restricted CMV epitopes.

The CDR3 is made up of 15 amino acids. The V and J ends lost 2 bases and 5 bases, in that order; junction bases with no gene match: 5. Germline lookup yields CDR1 SGHTA and CDR2 FQGTGA. Points on this clonotype: Its target is not known.

TCRdb used MiXCR to reprocess the reads, holding one entry per CDR3 protein. Of hundreds of thousands of distinct CDR3 sequences in the sample, approximately 33% were seen once. This sequence was found in a human donor in good health (CMV status not recorded). Some clones in this sample may be carry-over from other donors' samples. The specimen comprised cultured CD8+ T cells from PBMCs, sampled from culture after CMV antigen stimulation. This chain joins TRBV7-3 and TRBJ1-2, with TRBD1 identical over 10 bases. The CDR3 loop reads CASSLLPGQGYGYTF. CDR3 coding DNA: TGTGCCAGCAGCTTACTCCCGGGACAGGGGTATGGCTACACCTTC.